A selection of T cell receptor beta chains follows, all from one sample in a study of Graves' ophthalmopathy and Graves' hyperthyroidism. TCRdb analysed the multiplex PCR reads with MiXCR anew, one entry per CDR3 protein. Counted here are roughly 610,000 distinct CDR3 sequences, about a fifth occurring once; the ten biggest clones make up around 6.5%. Sample: peripheral blood. The receptors were sampled from a woman aged 18-29 years with stable Graves' hyperthyroidism. Some clones in this sample may be carry-over from other donors' samples. Each CDR3 is given without its conserved first and last residue. Not all rows give a size; the values are once, few, many and, for expanded clones, a class.

v_gene,abundance,j_gene,CDR3aa
TRBV9,-,TRBJ1-1,ASSASGAGARGNEAF
TRBV6-5,-,TRBJ1-1,ASSYGGKTEAF
TRBV28,many,TRBJ2-7,ASSYRQGVYEQY
TRBV12-3/TRBV12-4,-,TRBJ2-3,ASTLEWGGTDTQY
TRBV6-1,-,TRBJ2-7,ASSDPDYEQY
TRBV29-1,-,TRBJ2-5,SVEDIGTSGRARETQY
TRBV29-1,many,TRBJ1-2,SFRSISVNYGYT
TRBV12-3/TRBV12-4,-,TRBJ2-7,ATRGRGGAPYEQY
TRBV18,-,TRBJ2-7,ASSDTGHNGYEQY
TRBV19,-,TRBJ1-1,ASSTGGKSTEAF
TRBV20-1,many,TRBJ2-7,SAPKPRTSGRAYEQY
TRBV2,-,TRBJ2-7,ASKTGASSYEQY
TRBV10-3,-,TRBJ1-2,AISEKGEYGYT
TRBV7-6,many,TRBJ1-1,ASSLGTWGENTEAF
TRBV15,few,TRBJ1-5,ATSRAGGYGNQPQH
TRBV24-1,few,TRBJ1-4,ATSDLRERGSNEKLF
TRBV6-1,few,TRBJ2-5,ASSDDRDVRETQY
TRBV6-1,many,TRBJ1-6,ASSEDRGTPLH
TRBV6-1,many,TRBJ1-2,ASSQIGQGDYGYT
TRBV4-1,many,TRBJ2-7,ASSQAGQGYEQY